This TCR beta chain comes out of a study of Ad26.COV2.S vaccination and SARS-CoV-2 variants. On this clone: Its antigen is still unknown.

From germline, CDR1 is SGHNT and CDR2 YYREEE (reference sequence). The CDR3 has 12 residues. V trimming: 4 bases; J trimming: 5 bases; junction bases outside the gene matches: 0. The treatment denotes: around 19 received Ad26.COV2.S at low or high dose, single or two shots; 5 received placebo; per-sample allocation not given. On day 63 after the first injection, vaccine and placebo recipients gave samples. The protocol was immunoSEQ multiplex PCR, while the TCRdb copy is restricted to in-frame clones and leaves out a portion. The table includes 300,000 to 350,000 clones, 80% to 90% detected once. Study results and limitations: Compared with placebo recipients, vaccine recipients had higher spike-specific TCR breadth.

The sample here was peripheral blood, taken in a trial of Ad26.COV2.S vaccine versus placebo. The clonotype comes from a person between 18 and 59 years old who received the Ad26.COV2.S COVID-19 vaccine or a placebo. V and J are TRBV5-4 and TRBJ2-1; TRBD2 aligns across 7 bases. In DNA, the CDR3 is TGTGCCAGCAGCGGGACTAACAATGAGCAGTTCTTC. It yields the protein CASSGTNNEQFF.